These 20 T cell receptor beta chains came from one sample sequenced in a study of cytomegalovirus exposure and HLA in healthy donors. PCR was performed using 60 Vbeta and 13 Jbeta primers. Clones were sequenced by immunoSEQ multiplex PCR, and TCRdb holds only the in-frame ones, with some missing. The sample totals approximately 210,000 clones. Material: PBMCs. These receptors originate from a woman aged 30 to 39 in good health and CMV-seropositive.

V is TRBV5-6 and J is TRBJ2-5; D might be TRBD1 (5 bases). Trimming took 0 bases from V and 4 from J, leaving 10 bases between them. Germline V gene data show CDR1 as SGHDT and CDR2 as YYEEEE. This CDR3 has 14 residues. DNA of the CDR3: TGTGCCAGCAGCTTGGTGGGGCGTCGAGAGACCCAGTACTTC. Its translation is CASSLVGRRETQYF.

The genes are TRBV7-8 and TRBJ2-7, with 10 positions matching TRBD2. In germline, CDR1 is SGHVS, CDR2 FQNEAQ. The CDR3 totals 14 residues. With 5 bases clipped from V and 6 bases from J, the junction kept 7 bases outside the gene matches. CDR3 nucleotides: TGTGCCAGCAGCCCTTCCGGGACTAGCGTCGAGCAGTACTTC. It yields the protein CASSPSGTSVEQYF.

Here the CDR3 reads CASSLNGRLAGGDTQYF. The CDR3 DNA reads as TGCGCCAGCAGCTTAAACGGAAGACTAGCCGGGGGAGATACGCAGTATTTT. V and J are TRBV5-1 and TRBJ2-3, with 7 nucleotides matching TRBD2. Trimming at V came to 2 bases and at J to 5 bases, leaving 14 bases not matched to a gene. CDR1 and CDR2 (germline): SGHRS, YFSETQ. This CDR3 has 17 amino acids.

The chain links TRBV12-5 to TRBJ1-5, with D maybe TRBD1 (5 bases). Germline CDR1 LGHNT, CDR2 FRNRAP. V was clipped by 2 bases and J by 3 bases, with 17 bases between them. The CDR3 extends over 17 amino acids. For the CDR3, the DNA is TGTGCTAGTGGTTTGTCTCAGGGTGAAGCGAACAATCAGCCCCAGCATTTT. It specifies CASGLSQGEANNQPQHF.

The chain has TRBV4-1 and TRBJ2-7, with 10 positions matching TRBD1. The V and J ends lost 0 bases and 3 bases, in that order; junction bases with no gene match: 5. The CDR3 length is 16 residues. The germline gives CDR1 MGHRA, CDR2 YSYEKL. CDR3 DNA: TGCGCCAGCAGCCAAGACTTGGGGGACAGGGGCTACGAGCAGTACTTC. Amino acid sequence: CASSQDLGDRGYEQYF.

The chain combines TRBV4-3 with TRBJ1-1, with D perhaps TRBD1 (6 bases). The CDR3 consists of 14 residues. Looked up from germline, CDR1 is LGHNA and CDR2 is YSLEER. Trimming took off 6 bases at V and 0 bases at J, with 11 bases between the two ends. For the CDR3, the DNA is TGCGCCAGCAGAAGGACAGTTATGAACACTGAAGCTTTCTTT. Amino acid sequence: CASRRTVMNTEAFF.

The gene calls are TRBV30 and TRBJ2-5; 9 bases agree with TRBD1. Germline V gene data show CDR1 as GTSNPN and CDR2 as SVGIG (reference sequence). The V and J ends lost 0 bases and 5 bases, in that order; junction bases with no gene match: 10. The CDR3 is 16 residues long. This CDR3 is CAWSVRGTGWGETQYF. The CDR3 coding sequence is TGTGCCTGGAGTGTACGCGGGACAGGGTGGGGTGAGACCCAGTACTTC.

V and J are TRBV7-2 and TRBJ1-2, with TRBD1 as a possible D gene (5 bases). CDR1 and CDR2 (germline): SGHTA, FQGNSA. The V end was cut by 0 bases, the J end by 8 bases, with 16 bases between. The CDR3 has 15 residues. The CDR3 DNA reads TGTGCCAGCAGCTTAGCGAAGGCAGGGTTCGGGGGCTACACCTTC. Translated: CASSLAKAGFGGYTF.

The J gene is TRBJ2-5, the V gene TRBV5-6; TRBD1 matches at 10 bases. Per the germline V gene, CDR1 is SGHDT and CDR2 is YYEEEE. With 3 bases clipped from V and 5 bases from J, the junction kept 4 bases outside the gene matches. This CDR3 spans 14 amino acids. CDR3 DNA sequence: TGTGCCAGCAGCTCGAGGACAGGGGGGGAGACCCAGTACTTC. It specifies CASSSRTGGETQYF.

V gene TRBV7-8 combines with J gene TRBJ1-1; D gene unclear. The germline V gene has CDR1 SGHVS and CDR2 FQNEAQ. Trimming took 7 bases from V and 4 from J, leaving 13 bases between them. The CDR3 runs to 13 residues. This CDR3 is CASMPLHVTEAFF. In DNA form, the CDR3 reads TGTGCCAGCATGCCACTACACGTCACTGAAGCTTTCTTT.

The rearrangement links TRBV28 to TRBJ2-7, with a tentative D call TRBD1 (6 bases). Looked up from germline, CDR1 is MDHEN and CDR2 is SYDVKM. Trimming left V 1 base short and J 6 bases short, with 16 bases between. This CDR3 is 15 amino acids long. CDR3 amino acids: CASSLLEPTGSEQYF. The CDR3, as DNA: TGTGCCAGCAGTTTATTAGAACCGACAGGTTCCGAGCAGTACTTC.

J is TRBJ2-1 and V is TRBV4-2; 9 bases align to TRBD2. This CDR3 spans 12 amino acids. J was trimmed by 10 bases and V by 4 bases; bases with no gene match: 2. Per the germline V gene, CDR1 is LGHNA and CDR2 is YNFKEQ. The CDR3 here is CASSLTSGEQFF. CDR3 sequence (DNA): TGTGCCAGCAGCCTAACTAGCGGGGAGCAGTTCTTC.

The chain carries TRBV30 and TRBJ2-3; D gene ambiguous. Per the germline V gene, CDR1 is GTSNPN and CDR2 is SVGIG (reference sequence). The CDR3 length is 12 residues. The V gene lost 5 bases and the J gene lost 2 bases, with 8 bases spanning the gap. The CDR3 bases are TGTGCCTGGTCCCCCCACACAGATACGCAGTATTTT. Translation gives CAWSPHTDTQYF. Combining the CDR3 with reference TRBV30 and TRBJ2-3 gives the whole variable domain SQTIHQWPATLVQPVGSPLSLECTVEGTSNPNLYWYRQAAGRGLQLLFYSVGIGQISSEVPQNLSASRPQDRQFILSSKKLLLSDSGFYLCAWSPHTDTQYFGPGTRLTVL.

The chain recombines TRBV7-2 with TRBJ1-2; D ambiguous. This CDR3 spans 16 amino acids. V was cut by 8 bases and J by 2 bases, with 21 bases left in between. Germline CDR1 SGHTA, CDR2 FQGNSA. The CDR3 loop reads CASGTGGRLGNYGYTF. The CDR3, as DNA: TGTGCCAGCGGAACTGGAGGGCGGCTGGGAAACTATGGCTACACCTTC.

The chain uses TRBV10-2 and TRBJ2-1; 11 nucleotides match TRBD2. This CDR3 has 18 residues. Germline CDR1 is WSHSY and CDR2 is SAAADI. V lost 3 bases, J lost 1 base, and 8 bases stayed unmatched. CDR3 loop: CASSEVVAGGPSYNEQFF. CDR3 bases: TGCGCCAGCAGTGAAGTGGTAGCGGGGGGGCCTTCCTACAATGAGCAGTTCTTC.

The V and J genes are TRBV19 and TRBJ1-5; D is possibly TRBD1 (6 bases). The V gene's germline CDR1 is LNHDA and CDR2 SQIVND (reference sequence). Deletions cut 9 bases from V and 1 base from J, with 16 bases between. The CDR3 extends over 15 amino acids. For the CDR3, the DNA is TGTGCCAGCCGAAGGGACACGGGGAGCAATCAGCCCCAGCATTTT. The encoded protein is CASRRDTGSNQPQHF.

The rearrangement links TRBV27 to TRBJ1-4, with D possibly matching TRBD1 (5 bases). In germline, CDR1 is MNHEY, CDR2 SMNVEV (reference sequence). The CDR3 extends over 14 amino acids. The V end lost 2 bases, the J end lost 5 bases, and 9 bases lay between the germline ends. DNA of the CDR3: TGTGCCAGCAGTTTAAGGGGTTTGAATGAAAAACTGTTTTTT. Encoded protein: CASSLRGLNEKLFF.

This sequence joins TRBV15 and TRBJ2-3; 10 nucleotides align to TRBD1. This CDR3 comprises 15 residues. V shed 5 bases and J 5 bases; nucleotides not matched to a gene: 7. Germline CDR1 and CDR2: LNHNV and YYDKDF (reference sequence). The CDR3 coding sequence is TGTGCCACCAGCTCTAGGACAGGGGGAATAGATACGCAGTATTTT. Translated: CATSSRTGGIDTQYF.

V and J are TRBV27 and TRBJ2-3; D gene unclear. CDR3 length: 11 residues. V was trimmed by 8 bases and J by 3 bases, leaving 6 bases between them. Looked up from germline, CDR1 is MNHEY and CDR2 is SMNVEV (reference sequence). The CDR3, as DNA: TGTGCCAGCGGGCCGACAGATACGCAGTATTTT. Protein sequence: CASGPTDTQYF.

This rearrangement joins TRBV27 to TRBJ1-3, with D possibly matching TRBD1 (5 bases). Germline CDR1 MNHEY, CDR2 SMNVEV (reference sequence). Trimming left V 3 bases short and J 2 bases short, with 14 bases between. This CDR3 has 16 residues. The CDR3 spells CASSFSSRGAGNTIYF. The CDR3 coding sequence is TGTGCCAGCAGTTTTAGTTCTAGGGGTGCTGGAAACACCATATATTTT.